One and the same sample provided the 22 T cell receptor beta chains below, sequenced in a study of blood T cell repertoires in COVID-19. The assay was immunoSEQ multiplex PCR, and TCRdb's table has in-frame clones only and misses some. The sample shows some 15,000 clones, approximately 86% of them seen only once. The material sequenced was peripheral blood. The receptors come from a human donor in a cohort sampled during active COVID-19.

As DNA, the CDR3 is TGTGCCAGCAGCTTGGGACAGGGGTACAATGAGCAGTTCTTC. Its translation is CASSLGQGYNEQFF. The rearrangement joins TRBV5-5 to TRBJ2-1; 8 nucleotides line up with TRBD1. J was trimmed by 4 bases and V by 0 bases; bases with no gene match: 0. The CDR3 runs to 14 residues. Germline CDR1 SGHKS, CDR2 YYEKEE (reference sequence).

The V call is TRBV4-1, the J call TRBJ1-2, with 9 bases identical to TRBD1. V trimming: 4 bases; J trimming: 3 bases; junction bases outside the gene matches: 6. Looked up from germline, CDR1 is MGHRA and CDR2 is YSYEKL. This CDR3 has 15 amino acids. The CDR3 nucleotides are TGCGCCAGCAGCCTACAGGGGGCTCTGGACTATGGCTACACCTTC. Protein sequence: CASSLQGALDYGYTF.

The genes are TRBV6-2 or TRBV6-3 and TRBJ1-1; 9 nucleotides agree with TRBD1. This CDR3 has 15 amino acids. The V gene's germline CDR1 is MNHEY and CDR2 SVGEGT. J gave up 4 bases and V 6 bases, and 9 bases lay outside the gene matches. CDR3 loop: CASRYTGGGGTEAFF. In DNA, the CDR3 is TGTGCCAGCAGGTACACAGGGGGCGGGGGCACTGAAGCTTTCTTT.

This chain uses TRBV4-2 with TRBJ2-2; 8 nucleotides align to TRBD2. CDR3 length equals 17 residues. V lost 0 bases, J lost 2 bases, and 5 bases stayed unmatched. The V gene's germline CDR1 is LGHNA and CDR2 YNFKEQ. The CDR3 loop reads CASSQERAGANTGELFF. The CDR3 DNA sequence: TGTGCCAGCAGCCAAGAGCGAGCGGGGGCAAACACCGGGGAGCTGTTTTTT.

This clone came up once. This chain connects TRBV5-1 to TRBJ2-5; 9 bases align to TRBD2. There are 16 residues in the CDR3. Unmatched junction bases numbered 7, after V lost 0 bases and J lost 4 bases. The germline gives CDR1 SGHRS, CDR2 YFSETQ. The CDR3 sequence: CASSLGAGGHPETQYF. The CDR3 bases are TGCGCCAGCAGCTTGGGTGCGGGGGGGCATCCAGAGACCCAGTACTTC.

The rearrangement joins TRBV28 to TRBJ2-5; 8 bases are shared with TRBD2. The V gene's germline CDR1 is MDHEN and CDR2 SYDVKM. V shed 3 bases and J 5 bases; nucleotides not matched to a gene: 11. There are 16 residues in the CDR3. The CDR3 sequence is CASSLGAGAGWETQYF. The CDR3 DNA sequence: TGTGCCAGCAGTTTGGGAGCGGGGGCGGGCTGGGAGACCCAGTACTTC.

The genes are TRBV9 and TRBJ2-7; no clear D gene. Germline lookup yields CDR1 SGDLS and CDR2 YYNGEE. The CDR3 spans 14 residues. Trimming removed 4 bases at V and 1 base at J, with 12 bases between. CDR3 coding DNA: TGTGCCAGCAGCCCCAGTCCCGGGTCCTACGAGCAGTACTTC. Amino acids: CASSPSPGSYEQYF.

This CDR3 is CATSRGASGGPEHNEQFF. The CDR3 nucleotides are TGTGCCACCAGCAGAGGGGCTAGCGGGGGGCCGGAACACAATGAGCAGTTCTTC. This chain joins TRBV15 and TRBJ2-1, with 11 bases matching TRBD2. The CDR3 contains 18 residues. The junction had 10 bases not matched to a gene; V was cut back by 1 base and J by 5 bases. The germline gives CDR1 LNHNV, CDR2 YYDKDF (reference sequence). The whole variable domain, remainder taken from reference TRBV15 and TRBJ2-1, is DAMVIQNPRYQVTQFGKPVTLSCSQTLNHNVMYWYQQKSSQAPKLLFHYYDKDFNNEADTPDNFQSRRPNTSFCFLDIRSPGLGDTAMYLCATSRGASGGPEHNEQFFGPGTRLTVL.

The CDR3 loop is CASSHGTGSYEQYF. DNA of the CDR3: TGCGCCAGCAGCCACGGGACAGGCTCCTACGAGCAGTACTTC. The chain combines TRBV4-3 with TRBJ2-7; 8 positions agree with TRBD1. The junction had 1 base not matched to a gene; V was cut back by 3 bases and J by 0 bases. Germline V gene lookup returns CDR1 LGHNA and CDR2 YSLEER. This CDR3 contains 14 residues.

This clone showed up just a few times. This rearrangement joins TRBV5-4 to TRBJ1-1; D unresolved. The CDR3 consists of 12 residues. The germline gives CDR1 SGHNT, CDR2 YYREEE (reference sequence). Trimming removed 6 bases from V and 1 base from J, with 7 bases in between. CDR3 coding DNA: TGTGCCAGCAAGTCGGGGAACACTGAAGCTTTCTTT. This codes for CASKSGNTEAFF. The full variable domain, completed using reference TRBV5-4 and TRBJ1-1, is ETGVTQSPTHLIKTRGQQVTLRCSSQSGHNTVSWYQQALGQGPQFIFQYYREEENGRGNFPPRFSGLQFPNYSSELNVNALELDDSALYLCASKSGNTEAFFGQGTRLTVV.

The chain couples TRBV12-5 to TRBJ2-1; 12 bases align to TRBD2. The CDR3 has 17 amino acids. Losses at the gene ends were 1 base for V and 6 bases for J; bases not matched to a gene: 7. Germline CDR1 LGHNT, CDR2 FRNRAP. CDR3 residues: CASGLASGTSGPNEQFF. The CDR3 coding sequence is TGTGCTAGTGGTTTGGCCTCCGGGACTAGCGGGCCCAATGAGCAGTTCTTC.

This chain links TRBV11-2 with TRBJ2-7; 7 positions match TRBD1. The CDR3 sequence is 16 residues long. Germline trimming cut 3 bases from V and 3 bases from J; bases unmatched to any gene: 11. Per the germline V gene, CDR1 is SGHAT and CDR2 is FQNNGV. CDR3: CASSFRLGTAYYEQYF. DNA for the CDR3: TGTGCCAGCAGCTTCCGTCTAGGGACAGCTTACTACGAGCAGTACTTC.

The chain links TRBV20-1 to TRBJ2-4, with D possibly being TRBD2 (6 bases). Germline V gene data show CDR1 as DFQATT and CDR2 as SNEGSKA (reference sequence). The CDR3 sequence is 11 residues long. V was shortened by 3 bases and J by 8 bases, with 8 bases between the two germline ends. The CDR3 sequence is CSASGEDIQYF. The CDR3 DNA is TGCAGTGCTAGCGGGGAGGACATTCAGTACTTC.

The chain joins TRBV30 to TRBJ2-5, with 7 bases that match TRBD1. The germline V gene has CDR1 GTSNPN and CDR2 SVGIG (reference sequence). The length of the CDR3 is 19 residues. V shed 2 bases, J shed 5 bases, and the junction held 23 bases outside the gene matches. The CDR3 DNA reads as TGTGCCTGGAGTACACAGGGGAATCCGCCGAGACCCCAAGGGGAGACCCAGTACTTC. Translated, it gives CAWSTQGNPPRPQGETQYF.

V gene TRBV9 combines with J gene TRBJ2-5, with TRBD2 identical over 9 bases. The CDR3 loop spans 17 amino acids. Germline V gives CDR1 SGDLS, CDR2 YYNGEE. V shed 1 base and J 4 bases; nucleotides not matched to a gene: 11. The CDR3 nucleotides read TGTGCCAGCAGCGTACAAGCGGGAGGAAAGTACGGAGAGACCCAGTACTTC. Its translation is CASSVQAGGKYGETQYF.

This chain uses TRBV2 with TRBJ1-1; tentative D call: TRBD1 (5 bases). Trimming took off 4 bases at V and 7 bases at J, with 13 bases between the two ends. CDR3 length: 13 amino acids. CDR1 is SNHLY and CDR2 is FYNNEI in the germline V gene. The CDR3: CASSGRGFSEAFF. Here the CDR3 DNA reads TGTGCCAGCAGTGGGAGGGGATTTAGTGAAGCTTTCTTT.

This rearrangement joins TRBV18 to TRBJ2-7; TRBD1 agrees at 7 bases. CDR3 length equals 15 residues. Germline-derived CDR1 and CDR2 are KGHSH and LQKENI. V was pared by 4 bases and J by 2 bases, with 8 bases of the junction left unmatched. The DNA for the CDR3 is TGTGCCAGCTCACTGGGGACAGTCACAGCCTACGAGCAGTACTTC. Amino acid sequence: CASSLGTVTAYEQYF.

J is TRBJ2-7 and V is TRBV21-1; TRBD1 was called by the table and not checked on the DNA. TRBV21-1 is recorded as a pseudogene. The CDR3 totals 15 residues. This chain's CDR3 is CASSKPGQGTYEQYF. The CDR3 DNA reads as TGTGCCAGCAGCAAACCGGGACAGGGGACCTACGAGCAGTACTTC.

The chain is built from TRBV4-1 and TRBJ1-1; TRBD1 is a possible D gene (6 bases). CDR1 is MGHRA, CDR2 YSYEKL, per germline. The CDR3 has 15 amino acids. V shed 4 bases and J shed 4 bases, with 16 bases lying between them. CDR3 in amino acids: CASSPGEGVTTEAFF. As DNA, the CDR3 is TGCGCCAGCAGCCCGGGGGAGGGGGTTACCACTGAAGCTTTCTTT.

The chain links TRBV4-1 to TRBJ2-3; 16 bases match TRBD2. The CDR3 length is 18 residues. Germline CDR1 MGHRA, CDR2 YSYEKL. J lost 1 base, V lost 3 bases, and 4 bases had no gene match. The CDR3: CASSQPGLAGGGTDTQYF. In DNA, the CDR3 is TGCGCCAGCAGCCAGCCGGGACTAGCGGGGGGGGGCACAGATACGCAGTATTTT.

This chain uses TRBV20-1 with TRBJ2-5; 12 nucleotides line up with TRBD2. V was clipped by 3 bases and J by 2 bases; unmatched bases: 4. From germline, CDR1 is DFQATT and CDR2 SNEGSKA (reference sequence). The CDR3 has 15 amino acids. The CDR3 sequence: CSASSLAGGQETQYF. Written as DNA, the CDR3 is TGCAGTGCTAGTAGTCTAGCGGGAGGGCAAGAGACCCAGTACTTC.

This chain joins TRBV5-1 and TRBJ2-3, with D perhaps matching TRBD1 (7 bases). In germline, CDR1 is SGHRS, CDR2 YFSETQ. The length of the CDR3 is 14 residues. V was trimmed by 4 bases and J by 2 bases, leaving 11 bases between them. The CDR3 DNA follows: TGCGCCAGCAGCCGCGGGACAGACACAGATACGCAGTATTTT. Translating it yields CASSRGTDTDTQYF.